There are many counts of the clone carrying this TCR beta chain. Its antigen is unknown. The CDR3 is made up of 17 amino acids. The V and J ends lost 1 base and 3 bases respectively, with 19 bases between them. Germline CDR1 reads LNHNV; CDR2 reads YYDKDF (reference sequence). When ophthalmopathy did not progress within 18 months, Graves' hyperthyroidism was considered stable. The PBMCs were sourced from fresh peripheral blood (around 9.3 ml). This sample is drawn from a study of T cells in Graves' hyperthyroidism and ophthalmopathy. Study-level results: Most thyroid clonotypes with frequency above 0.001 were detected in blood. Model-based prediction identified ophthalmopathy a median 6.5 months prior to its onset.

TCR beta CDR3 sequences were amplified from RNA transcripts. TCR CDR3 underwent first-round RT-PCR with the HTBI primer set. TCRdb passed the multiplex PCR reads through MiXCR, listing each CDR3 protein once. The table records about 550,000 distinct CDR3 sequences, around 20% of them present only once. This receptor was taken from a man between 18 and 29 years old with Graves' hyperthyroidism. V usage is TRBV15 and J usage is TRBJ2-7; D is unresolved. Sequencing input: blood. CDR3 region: CATSRANSDDRNYEQYF. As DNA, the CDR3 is TGTGCCACCAGCAGAGCTAACTCGGACGACCGGAACTACGAGCAGTACTTC.